The T cell receptor (beta chain) under discussion was sequenced for a study of T-cell reconstitution after alpha-beta-depleted transplantation in children. V lost 0 bases to trimming and J lost 4 bases, with 9 bases between them. Germline-derived CDR1 and CDR2 are DFQATT and SNEGSKA (reference sequence). There are 13 residues in the CDR3. Unique molecular identifiers were incorporated when the TCRbeta library was constructed. TCRdb used MiXCR to reprocess the PCR reads, holding one entry per CDR3 protein. Of about 180,000 distinct CDR3 sequences listed, 11% are singletons. This clonotype was observed at least ten times.

The clonotype was recovered from a boy aged 2 to 10 with acute myeloid leukemia, due to receive a stem cell transplant. The chain uses TRBV20-1 and TRBJ1-2; no clear D. Sequenced material: PBMCs, taken before TCRalphabeta/CD19-depleted stem cell transplant. The DNA for the CDR3 is TGCAGTGCTAGAGACACGGGCACCTATGGCTACACCTTC. It yields the protein CSARDTGTYGYTF.